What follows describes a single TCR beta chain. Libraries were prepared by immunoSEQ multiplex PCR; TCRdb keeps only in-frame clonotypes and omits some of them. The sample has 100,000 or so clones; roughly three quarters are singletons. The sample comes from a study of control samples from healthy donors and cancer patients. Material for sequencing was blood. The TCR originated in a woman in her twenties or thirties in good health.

CDR3 region: CASSVGSRGDGYTF. DNA of the CDR3: TGTGCCAGCAGCGTAGGTTCCAGGGGGGACGGCTACACCTTC. This chain uses TRBV9 with TRBJ1-2; 7 positions match TRBD1. Unmatched junction bases numbered 7, after V lost 0 bases and J lost 8 bases. The CDR3 has 14 amino acids. Germline V CDR1 and CDR2: SGDLS, YYNGEE.